This T cell receptor beta chain is drawn from a study of T-cell memory formation after mild COVID-19. The V end was cut by 5 bases, the J end by 6 bases, with 14 bases between. Germline V lookup: CDR1 SEHNR, CDR2 FQNEAQ (reference sequence). This CDR3 is built from 14 residues. This clonotype was seen more than once but under ten times. A single record per CDR3 protein comes from TCRdb applying MiXCR to the 5' RACE reads. This table has about 150,000 distinct CDR3 sequences, roughly 24% appearing once. This rearrangement joins TRBV7-9 to TRBJ2-1; D gene unclear. Sequenced input: PBMCs or a T cell subset sorted from them (not recorded which). The source of this sequence is an adult woman who had mild COVID-19 (a few samples of this study predate the infection). Cell type and time point are not known. The CDR3 protein is CASSDPLWGNEQFF. CDR3 nucleotide sequence: TGTGCCAGCAGCGATCCCCTCTGGGGCAATGAGCAGTTCTTC.